Shown below are 12 T cell receptor beta chains from a single sample sequenced in a study of T cell responses to AZD1222 COVID-19 vaccine. Method: immunoSEQ multiplex PCR; TCRdb's copy keeps in-frame clones and lacks some. The repertoire consists of about 150,000 clones, with 89% occurring once and the leading ten covering approximately 5.1%. Here the sequenced sample was peripheral blood, taken on day 0 of AZD1222 vaccination. Every receptor here comes from an adult in good health.

This chain connects TRBV4-2 to TRBJ2-1; 12 bases fit TRBD1. Germline V gene data show CDR1 as LGHNA and CDR2 as YNFKEQ. The V gene end was trimmed by 4 bases and the J gene end by 8 bases; junction bases not matched to a gene: 6. The CDR3 has 15 residues. This chain's CDR3 is CASSRDGTGGDEQFF. DNA of the CDR3: TGTGCCAGCAGCCGAGACGGGACAGGGGGCGATGAGCAGTTCTTC.

The J gene is TRBJ2-1, the V gene TRBV9; 13 nucleotides agree with TRBD2. The CDR3 length is 16 residues. The germline gives CDR1 SGDLS, CDR2 YYNGEE. V was clipped by 3 bases and J by 2 bases; unmatched bases: 2. As DNA, the CDR3 is TGTGCCAGCAGCGCCGGGACTAGCGGGACCTACAATGAGCAGTTCTTC. This encodes CASSAGTSGTYNEQFF.

The chain recombines TRBV20-1 with TRBJ2-3; 8 positions match TRBD2. CDR1 and CDR2 (germline): DFQATT, SNEGSKA (reference sequence). The CDR3 is made up of 16 amino acids. With 3 bases clipped from V and 4 bases from J, the junction kept 12 bases outside the gene matches. The CDR3 reads CSASPLLSGKADTQYF. CDR3 bases: TGCAGTGCTAGTCCTCTTCTTAGCGGGAAGGCAGATACGCAGTATTTT.

The genes are TRBV19 and TRBJ1-1, with 7 bases lining up with TRBD1. The CDR3 length is 14 residues. Germline values: CDR1 LNHDA, CDR2 SQIVND (reference sequence). With V trimmed by 5 bases and J by 11 bases, 14 bases remained unmatched. The CDR3 protein is CASSVIFKTGHAFF. CDR3 nucleotide sequence: TGTGCCAGTAGTGTAATATTTAAGACAGGGCATGCTTTCTTT.

The gene calls are TRBV18 and TRBJ1-6; D unresolved. The germline V and J ends were trimmed by 3 bases and 10 bases, with 13 bases remaining between them. The CDR3 contains 14 residues. Germline CDR1 is KGHSH and CDR2 is LQKENI. Written as DNA, the CDR3 is TGTGCCAGCTCACCGAGTAGGGAAGGATCACCCCTCCACTTT. Translation gives CASSPSREGSPLHF.

V is TRBV6-5 and J is TRBJ2-1; 11 nucleotides align to TRBD2. CDR3 length: 16 amino acids. Germline CDR1 MNHEY, CDR2 SVGAGI. Trimming at V came to 0 bases and at J to 2 bases, leaving 0 bases not matched to a gene. CDR3 DNA sequence: TGTGCCAGCAGTTACTCGACTAGCGGGACCTACAATGAGCAGTTCTTC. It encodes CASSYSTSGTYNEQFF.

The CDR3 coding sequence is TGCGCCAGCAGCTCCGAGGGGGGCTATAACACTGAAGCTTTCTTT. Protein product: CASSSEGGYNTEAFF. The gene calls are TRBV5-1 and TRBJ1-1; perhaps TRBD1 as D (6 bases). Per the germline V gene, CDR1 is SGHRS and CDR2 is YFSETQ. V was cut by 3 bases and J by 2 bases, with 14 bases left in between. The CDR3 is 15 residues long.

The V gene is TRBV28, the J gene TRBJ1-6, with 8 bases aligning to TRBD1. The CDR3 sequence is 15 residues long. V lost 6 bases to trimming and J lost 6 bases; unmatched junction nucleotides: 7. The germline gives CDR1 MDHEN, CDR2 SYDVKM. The CDR3 DNA follows: TGTGCCAGCAGCGACGGACAGGGAGGTAATTCACCCCTCCACTTT. The encoded protein is CASSDGQGGNSPLHF.

The chain uses TRBV12-3 or TRBV12-4 and TRBJ1-5; D unresolved. The V end lost 3 bases, the J end lost 6 bases, and 9 bases lay between the germline ends. The CDR3 runs to 13 residues. CDR3 coding DNA: TGTGCCAGCAGTTTGGGAGTACGTCAGCCCCAGCATTTT. This gives the protein CASSLGVRQPQHF.

The V and J genes are TRBV30 and TRBJ1-1; no definite D call. Deletions cut 7 bases from V and 6 bases from J, with 12 bases between. The CDR3 runs to 11 residues. CDR1 GTSNPN and CDR2 SVGIG come from the germline V gene (reference sequence). CDR3 DNA sequence: TGTGCCTTCCATAAAGGCTCTGAAGCTTTCTTT. Translation gives CAFHKGSEAFF. The whole variable domain, remainder taken from reference TRBV30 and TRBJ1-1, is SQTIHQWPATLVQPVGSPLSLECTVEGTSNPNLYWYRQAAGRGLQLLFYSVGIGQISSEVPQNLSASRPQDRQFILSSKKLLLSDSGFYLCAFHKGSEAFFGQGTRLTVV.

This chain uses TRBV4-1 with TRBJ1-2; D remains ambiguous. The germline V gene encodes CDR1 MGHRA and CDR2 YSYEKL. V lost 0 bases and J lost 2, with 4 bases in between. This CDR3 contains 13 residues. The CDR3 nucleotides read TGCGCCAGCAGCCAAGAACCAAACTATGGCTACACCTTC. The encoded protein is CASSQEPNYGYTF.

This clone was recorded a few times. The V and J genes are TRBV4-3 and TRBJ2-2; no reliable D call. Trimming pared 4 bases from V and 4 bases from J, leaving 7 bases between. Germline V CDR1 and CDR2: LGHNA, YSLEER. This CDR3 has 13 amino acids. In DNA, the CDR3 is TGCGCCAGCAGCCCCCCGGGCACCGGGGAGCTGTTTTTT. Translated: CASSPPGTGELFF.